The clone carrying this TCR beta chain was seen a single time. What it binds is unknown. This sample is part of a study of T cell repertoires in cytomegalovirus infection. Across the study: Public TCR beta signatures provided an indication of both CMV infection and a matching HLA type. Study-level results: There were carriers of CMV plus the relevant HLA, and cumulative public TCR beta family frequency identified them. Dominant in the ex vivo response were TCR beta clonotypes restricted by HLA-C and specific for CMV.

TCRdb analysed the reads with MiXCR anew, one entry per CDR3 protein. The data contain 250,000 to 300,000 distinct CDR3 sequences, under 30% of them singletons. Germline loops: CDR1 MNHEY, CDR2 SVGAGI. The CDR3 runs to 15 residues. V dropped 6 bases and J dropped 1; count of bases not matched to a gene: 7. Sequenced sample: PBMCs. The chain has TRBV6-5 and TRBJ1-1, with 8 bases aligning to TRBD1. The origin of this receptor is a human donor in good health (CMV status not recorded). Some clones in this sample may be carry-over from other donors' samples. This CDR3 reads CASSPDRAKNTEAFF. In nucleotides, the CDR3 is TGTGCCAGCAGCCCGGACAGGGCAAAGAACACTGAAGCTTTCTTT.